Each of the 23 T cell receptor beta chains below was sequenced from the same sample in a study of blood T cell repertoires in COVID-19. Repertoires were generated with immunoSEQ multiplex PCR, while TCRdb's copy carries only in-frame clones and drops some. The table has about 210,000 clones, roughly 79% seen once. The sequencing input was PBMCs or T cells enriched from blood (not recorded which). These TCRs come from a woman between 45 and 60 years old with acute COVID-19.

The chain carries TRBV18 and TRBJ1-3, with D hard to call. The CDR3 has 17 residues. The ends were cut back, 0 bases at V and 0 bases at J, with 12 bases in the middle. Germline assignment: CDR1 KGHSH and CDR2 LQKENI. CDR3 nucleotide sequence: TGTGCCAGCTCACCACCGAACCAGGTGCTCTCTGGAAACACCATATATTTT. Encoded protein: CASSPPNQVLSGNTIYF.

This chain links TRBV5-6 with TRBJ1-6; no definite D call. V was clipped by 0 bases and J by 9 bases, with 10 bases between them. The CDR3 totals 14 residues. Looked up from germline, CDR1 is SGHDT and CDR2 is YYEEEE. CDR3: CASSLVSSFSPLHF. CDR3 DNA: TGTGCCAGCAGCTTGGTCAGTTCATTTTCACCCCTCCACTTT.

As regards this clone: Additional DNA sequences in this sample encode the identical CDR3. The chain couples TRBV19 to TRBJ1-2; D remains unclear. CDR3 length equals 11 residues. Trimming removed 6 bases at V and 4 bases at J, with 6 bases between. Germline V gene sequence: CDR1 LNHDA, CDR2 SQIVND (reference sequence). The CDR3 here is CASSNTYGYTF. In nucleotides, the CDR3 is TGTGCCAGTAGCAACACCTATGGCTACACCTTC. Drawing the rest from reference TRBV19 and TRBJ1-2, the complete variable domain is DGGITQSPKYLFRKEGQNVTLSCEQNLNHDAMYWYRQDPGQGLRLIYYSQIVNDFQKGDIAEGYSVSREKKESFPLTVTSAQKNPTAFYLCASSNTYGYTFGSGTRLTVV.

This clone came up once. The CDR3 bases are TGCGCCAGCAGCCAAGGTCCTAGCGGGAATCGTAATGAGCAGTTCTTC. Residues: CASSQGPSGNRNEQFF. The rearrangement joins TRBV4-1 to TRBJ2-1; TRBD2 matches at 9 bases. Germline loops: CDR1 MGHRA, CDR2 YSYEKL. The V segment lost 1 base and the J segment 7 bases; nucleotides outside the gene matches: 8. This CDR3 spans 16 amino acids.

This clone showed up just a few times. The chain recombines TRBV7-2 with TRBJ1-1; D may be TRBD1 (5 bases). Germline CDR1 SGHTA, CDR2 FQGNSA. With 2 bases removed from V and 1 base from J, the gap between germline ends came to 11 bases. The CDR3 length is 15 residues. The CDR3 DNA reads as TGTGCCAGCAGCTTAATTTGGGGGGGGAACACTGAAGCTTTCTTT. Translated: CASSLIWGGNTEAFF.

The genes are TRBV19 and TRBJ2-7; 9 bases are a match to TRBD2. V lost 5 bases to trimming and J lost 3 bases; unmatched junction nucleotides: 8. Germline lookup yields CDR1 LNHDA and CDR2 SQIVND (reference sequence). This CDR3 has 15 amino acids. The chain's CDR3 is CASSGKRGDFYEQYF. The CDR3 region has the DNA TGTGCCAGTAGTGGGAAGCGGGGGGACTTCTACGAGCAGTACTTC.

The chain uses TRBV7-8 and TRBJ2-7; 8 nucleotides agree with TRBD2. The CDR3 has 14 amino acids. CDR1 and CDR2 from the germline V gene are SGHVS and FQNEAQ. V dropped 1 base and J dropped 6; count of bases not matched to a gene: 5. As DNA, the CDR3 is TGTGCCAGCAGCTTAGTAGGACTAGCATCCGAGCAGTACTTC. Amino acids: CASSLVGLASEQYF.

For the CDR3, the DNA is TGCAGCGTTGGACAGGGGGCGAGCAACGAGCAGTACTTC. Amino acids: CSVGQGASNEQYF. This rearrangement joins TRBV29-1 to TRBJ2-7; the match to TRBD1 covers 10 bases. The junction had 5 bases not matched to a gene; V was cut back by 4 bases and J by 5 bases. Germline V gives CDR1 SQVTM, CDR2 ANQGSEA. The CDR3 has 13 residues.

This CDR3 is CASSPMDRDHNEQFF. The CDR3 nucleotides are TGTGCCAGCAGCCCAATGGACAGGGACCACAATGAGCAGTTCTTC. The rearrangement joins TRBV3-1 (or the pseudogene TRBV3-2) to TRBJ2-1; 8 positions match TRBD1. CDR3 size: 15 residues. J was trimmed by 5 bases and V by 4 bases; bases with no gene match: 7. CDR1 is LGHDT and CDR2 is YNNKEL in the germline V gene (reference sequence).

This chain joins TRBV20-1 and TRBJ2-7; D uncertain. Germline V gives CDR1 DFQATT, CDR2 SNEGSKA (reference sequence). CDR3 length: 11 residues. Trimming left V 5 bases short and J 0 bases short, with 5 bases between. The CDR3 here is CSAPSSYEQYF. As DNA, the CDR3 is TGCAGTGCTCCTAGCTCCTACGAGCAGTACTTC.

V usage is TRBV18 and J usage is TRBJ2-3; D is unresolved. V lost 5 bases and J 5 bases, leaving 14 bases between the germline ends. This CDR3 spans 14 amino acids. The germline CDR1 and CDR2 sequences are KGHSH and LQKENI. CDR3 in amino acids: CASSVNSYLDTQYF. CDR3 nucleotide sequence: TGTGCCAGCTCAGTTAATTCGTATCTAGATACGCAGTATTTT. Based on the CDR3 plus reference TRBV18 and TRBJ2-3, the full variable domain is NAGVMQNPRHLVRRRGQEARLRCSPMKGHSHVYWYRQLPEEGLKFMVYLQKENIIDESGMPKERFSAEFPKEGPSILRIQQVVRGDSAAYFCASSVNSYLDTQYFGPGTRLTVL.

CDR3 loop: CASSPWQGAGGNTEAFF. The CDR3 DNA follows: TGTGCCAGCTCACCATGGCAGGGGGCTGGGGGGAACACTGAAGCTTTCTTT. This chain uses TRBV18 with TRBJ1-1, with 8 positions matching TRBD1. CDR1 is KGHSH and CDR2 is LQKENI in the germline V gene. With V trimmed by 2 bases and J by 1 base, 9 bases remained unmatched. The CDR3 extends over 17 amino acids.

The chain employs TRBV6-2 or TRBV6-3 and TRBJ2-1; TRBD1 aligns across 7 bases. The CDR3 contains 15 residues. Per germline, CDR1 MNHEY and CDR2 SVGEGT. The V gene end was trimmed by 4 bases and the J gene end by 2 bases; junction bases not matched to a gene: 5. The CDR3 loop is CASSWDSLTYNEQFF. As DNA, the CDR3 is TGTGCCAGCAGTTGGGACAGCCTCACCTACAATGAGCAGTTCTTC.

This clone has only a few counts. The chain is built from TRBV5-4 and TRBJ2-3, with TRBD1 matching over 8 bases. CDR3 length: 17 residues. V lost 4 bases and J lost 1; bases outside the gene matches: 11. From germline, CDR1 is SGHNT and CDR2 YYREEE (reference sequence). The CDR3 coding sequence is TGTGCCAGCAGCCCAACGACCGGGACAGGCGGCACAGATACGCAGTATTTT. Translating it yields CASSPTTGTGGTDTQYF.

This rearrangement joins TRBV5-1 to TRBJ1-1; D is possibly TRBD1 (5 bases). The CDR3 sequence is 14 residues long. The V and J ends lost 1 base and 11 bases respectively, with 18 bases between them. Germline V gives CDR1 SGHRS, CDR2 YFSETQ. For the CDR3, the DNA is TGCGCCAGCAGCTTGTATAGGCAGGGTGATCTTGCTTTCTTT. This encodes CASSLYRQGDLAFF.

The chain uses TRBV12-5 and TRBJ2-1; tentatively, D is TRBD2 (6 bases). From germline, CDR1 is LGHNT and CDR2 FRNRAP. The CDR3 is 14 residues long. V was shortened by 0 bases and J by 5 bases, with 8 bases between the two germline ends. CDR3 protein: CASGLVGGNNEQFF. The CDR3 region has the DNA TGTGCTAGTGGTTTGGTAGGAGGGAACAATGAGCAGTTCTTC.

The chain employs TRBV4-3 and TRBJ1-1; possibly TRBD1 for D (5 bases). CDR1 and CDR2 from the germline V gene are LGHNA and YSLEER. The V gene lost 1 base and the J gene lost 4 bases, with 22 bases spanning the gap. The length of the CDR3 is 18 residues. The CDR3, as DNA: TGCGCCAGCAGCCAAGGTTTTGGGACTCTCGGGAAGGGCACTGAAGCTTTCTTT. It yields the protein CASSQGFGTLGKGTEAFF.

This chain connects TRBV6-6 to TRBJ2-7; 14 bases line up with TRBD2. The V and J ends lost 5 bases and 3 bases, in that order; junction bases with no gene match: 12. Germline loops: CDR1 MNHNY, CDR2 SVGAGI (reference sequence). The CDR3 length is 18 residues. DNA of the CDR3: TGTGCCAGCAGTCCATGGGGGACTAGCGGGAGCGTTGACTACGAGCAGTACTTC. Its protein product is CASSPWGTSGSVDYEQYF.

J is TRBJ2-4 and V is TRBV28, with D tentatively TRBD2 (5 bases). Germline V gene lookup returns CDR1 MDHEN and CDR2 SYDVKM. The ends were cut back, 8 bases at V and 0 bases at J, with 11 bases in the middle. This CDR3 has 14 amino acids. DNA for the CDR3: TGTGCCAGCCACGGAGGTCTAGCCAAAAACATTCAGTACTTC. Translated, it gives CASHGGLAKNIQYF.

This rearrangement joins TRBV6-6 to TRBJ2-4; D remains unclear. The CDR3 is 14 residues long. Germline lookup yields CDR1 MNHNY and CDR2 SVGAGI (reference sequence). V lost 4 bases and J lost 1, with 8 bases in between. CDR3 DNA sequence: TGTGCCAGCAGTTCTCCCAGGGCCAAAAACATTCAGTACTTC. Translating it yields CASSSPRAKNIQYF.

This clone is a singleton in its sample. The genes are TRBV5-1 and TRBJ1-4, with D possibly being TRBD1 (5 bases). Germline CDR1 SGHRS, CDR2 YFSETQ. Trimming shortened V by 3 bases and J by 4 bases, and 16 bases separated the two germline ends. The CDR3 is 16 amino acids. This CDR3 reads CASSWASDSSNEKLFF. Here the CDR3 DNA reads TGCGCCAGCAGCTGGGCCTCCGACAGTAGTAATGAAAAACTGTTTTTT.

CDR3 sequence (DNA): TGTGCCAGCAGGACACAGGGTTTTACCGGGGAGCTGTTTTTT. Its translation: CASRTQGFTGELFF. This chain connects TRBV7-6 to TRBJ2-2; D possibly corresponds to TRBD1 (6 bases). There are 14 residues in the CDR3. Per germline, CDR1 SGHVS and CDR2 FNYEAQ. Trimming stripped 6 bases from V and 5 bases from J, with 13 bases between.

The chain links TRBV6-5 to TRBJ1-1; 9 bases match TRBD1. The CDR3 spans 15 residues. CDR1 and CDR2 (germline): MNHEY, SVGAGI. V was clipped by 6 bases and J by 6 bases; unmatched bases: 11. Written as DNA, the CDR3 is TGTGCCAGCAGGCCCGCCGGGACAGGGTTGGCTGAAGCTTTCTTT. Its translation: CASRPAGTGLAEAFF.